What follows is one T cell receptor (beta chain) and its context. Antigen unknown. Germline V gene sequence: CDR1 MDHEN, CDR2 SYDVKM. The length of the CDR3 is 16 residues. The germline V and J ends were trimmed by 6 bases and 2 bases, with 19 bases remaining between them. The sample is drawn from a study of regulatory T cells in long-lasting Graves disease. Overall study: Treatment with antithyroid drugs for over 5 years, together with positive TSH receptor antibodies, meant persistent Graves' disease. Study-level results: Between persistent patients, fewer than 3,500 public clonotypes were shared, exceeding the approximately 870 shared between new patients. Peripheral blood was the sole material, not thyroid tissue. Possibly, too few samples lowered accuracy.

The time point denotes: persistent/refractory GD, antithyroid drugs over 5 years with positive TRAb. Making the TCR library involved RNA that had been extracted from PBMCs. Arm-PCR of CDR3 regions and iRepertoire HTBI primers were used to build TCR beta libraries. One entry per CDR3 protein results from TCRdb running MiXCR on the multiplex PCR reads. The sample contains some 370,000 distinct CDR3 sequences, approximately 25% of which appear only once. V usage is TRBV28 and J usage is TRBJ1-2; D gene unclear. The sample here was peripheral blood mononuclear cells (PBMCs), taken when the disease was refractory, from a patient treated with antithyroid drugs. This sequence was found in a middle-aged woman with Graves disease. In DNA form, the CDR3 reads TGTGCCAGCAGCCTGGGCGGGGTCGGAGGGAACTATGGCTACACCTTC. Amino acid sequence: CASSLGGVGGNYGYTF.